Shown below are 31 T cell receptor beta chains from a single sample sequenced in a study of T cell responses to AZD1222 COVID-19 vaccine. Assay used: immunoSEQ multiplex PCR; TCRdb lists only in-frame clones, some missing. The sample has around 150,000 clones, 92% seen once. The sequencing here drew on peripheral blood, taken 28 days after the second AZD1222 dose. These TCRs come from an adult who received the AZD1222 COVID-19 vaccine.

The chain joins TRBV19 to TRBJ2-5, with TRBD2 as a possible D gene (5 bases). This CDR3 has 11 residues. Germline V gene sequence: CDR1 LNHDA, CDR2 SQIVND (reference sequence). Trimming took off 8 bases at V and 7 bases at J, with 11 bases between the two ends. CDR3 in DNA: TGTGCCAGTGGGCCGAGGGCGACCCAGTACTTC. This translates into CASGPRATQYF. Full variable domain (outside the CDR3, taken from reference TRBV19 and TRBJ2-5): DGGITQSPKYLFRKEGQNVTLSCEQNLNHDAMYWYRQDPGQGLRLIYYSQIVNDFQKGDIAEGYSVSREKKESFPLTVTSAQKNPTAFYLCASGPRATQYFGPGTRLLVL.

V usage is TRBV6-2 or TRBV6-3 and J usage is TRBJ2-7; D possibly corresponds to TRBD1 (7 bases). The CDR3 contains 11 residues. Germline assignment: CDR1 MNHEY and CDR2 SVGEGT. V was pared by 6 bases and J by 10 bases, with 13 bases between. The CDR3 region has the DNA TGTGCCAGCAGCGACAGGGACTCTCAGTACTTC. It yields the protein CASSDRDSQYF.

This chain links TRBV19 with TRBJ1-2, with TRBD1 matching over 8 bases. CDR1 is LNHDA and CDR2 is SQIVND in the germline V gene (reference sequence). V was clipped by 6 bases and J by 3 bases; unmatched bases: 6. There are 14 residues in the CDR3. In DNA form, the CDR3 reads TGTGCCAGTAGCCGGGGACAGGCGCACTATGGCTACACCTTC. This translates into CASSRGQAHYGYTF.

V gene TRBV7-7 combines with J gene TRBJ2-2, with 8 bases lining up with TRBD2. The CDR3 sequence is 17 residues long. Germline CDR1 reads SSHAT; CDR2 reads FNYEAQ (reference sequence). J lost 0 bases, V lost 1 base, and 4 bases had no gene match. The CDR3 DNA is TGTGCCAGCAGCTTAGTGCTAGCGGGTCCGAACACCGGGGAGCTGTTTTTT. This translates into CASSLVLAGPNTGELFF.

The J gene is TRBJ1-2, the V gene TRBV6-5, with D tentatively TRBD1 (5 bases). Germline-derived CDR1 and CDR2 are MNHEY and SVGAGI. The CDR3 runs 14 residues. The ends were cut back, 2 bases at V and 8 bases at J, with 15 bases in the middle. DNA of the CDR3: TGTGCCAGCAGTTACCCGGGGGGATGGGGAGGCTACACCTTC. Amino acids: CASSYPGGWGGYTF.

The V and J genes are TRBV18 and TRBJ1-1; perhaps TRBD1 as D (6 bases). Germline V gives CDR1 KGHSH, CDR2 LQKENI. The CDR3 spans 15 residues. V shed 3 bases and J shed 2 bases, with 13 bases lying between them. The CDR3 DNA follows: TGTGCCAGCTCACCCCTCCGGGGGCGAAACACTGAAGCTTTCTTT. Translated: CASSPLRGRNTEAFF.

There are a few counts of this clone. V is TRBV4-1 and J is TRBJ1-2; D is undetermined. V was pared by 4 bases and J by 5 bases, with 23 bases between. Germline V gene data show CDR1 as MGHRA and CDR2 as YSYEKL. This CDR3 has 17 residues. The CDR3 region has the DNA TGCGCCAGCAGCCTGGAGGTTCCTCCCATTAAGATTTATGGCTACACCTTC. Translated, it gives CASSLEVPPIKIYGYTF.

This chain uses TRBV7-9 with TRBJ2-2; 15 positions match TRBD2. CDR1 is SEHNR, CDR2 FQNEAQ, per germline (reference sequence). The V gene end was trimmed by 6 bases and the J gene end by 5 bases; junction bases not matched to a gene: 4. This CDR3 spans 16 amino acids. CDR3 sequence: CASRPGLAGGTGELFF. For the CDR3, the DNA is TGTGCCAGCAGACCGGGACTAGCGGGAGGTACCGGGGAGCTGTTTTTT.

The V and J genes are TRBV3-1 (or the pseudogene TRBV3-2) and TRBJ2-3; 11 nucleotides match TRBD2. CDR3 length equals 16 residues. The germline CDR1 and CDR2 sequences are LGHDT and YNNKEL (reference sequence). J was trimmed by 2 bases and V by 4 bases; bases with no gene match: 5. CDR3 region: CASSPVTSGVTDTQYF. DNA of the CDR3: TGTGCCAGCAGCCCCGTGACTAGCGGGGTCACAGATACGCAGTATTTT.

V gene TRBV5-1 combines with J gene TRBJ1-2; a weak D match, TRBD1 (5 bases). This CDR3 spans 14 amino acids. In germline, CDR1 is SGHRS, CDR2 YFSETQ. The V end lost 4 bases, the J end lost 5 bases, and 15 bases lay between the germline ends. The CDR3 spells CASSPPTDNYGYTF. The CDR3 DNA reads TGCGCCAGCAGCCCGCCGACAGATAATTATGGCTACACCTTC.

The chain recombines TRBV7-9 with TRBJ2-1; D is unclear. Trimming pared 5 bases from V and 5 bases from J, leaving 10 bases between. In germline, CDR1 is SEHNR, CDR2 FQNEAQ (reference sequence). The CDR3 has 13 amino acids. This chain's CDR3 is CASSLSEDNEQFF. CDR3 coding DNA: TGTGCCAGCAGCCTTTCCGAGGACAATGAGCAGTTCTTC. Looking up the rest from reference TRBV7-9 and TRBJ2-1 gives the full variable domain: DTGVSQNPRHKITKRGQNVTFRCDPISEHNRLYWYRQTLGQGPEFLTYFQNEAQLEKSRLLSDRFSAERPKGSFSTLEIQRTEQGDSAMYLCASSLSEDNEQFFGPGTRLTVL.

The chain joins TRBV5-1 to TRBJ2-6, with TRBD1 as a possible D gene (5 bases). V dropped 3 bases and J dropped 0 bases, with 7 bases sitting between them. The CDR3 extends over 15 amino acids. In germline, CDR1 is SGHRS, CDR2 YFSETQ. The CDR3 loop reads CASSSGNSGANVLTF. CDR3 DNA sequence: TGCGCCAGCAGCTCAGGGAACTCTGGGGCCAACGTCCTGACTTTC.

This chain links TRBV19 with TRBJ2-2; the match to TRBD1 covers 7 bases. V was pared by 6 bases and J by 8 bases, with 6 bases of the junction left unmatched. The CDR3 loop spans 13 amino acids. Per the germline V gene, CDR1 is LNHDA and CDR2 is SQIVND (reference sequence). The CDR3 here is CASRTTGDGELFF. The CDR3 nucleotides are TGTGCCAGTAGAACCACAGGGGATGGGGAGCTGTTTTTT.

This clone is a singleton in its sample. This rearrangement joins TRBV29-1 to TRBJ2-3; perhaps TRBD2 as D (5 bases). Germline V gene lookup returns CDR1 SQVTM and CDR2 ANQGSEA. V was pared by 4 bases and J by 6 bases, with 17 bases between. CDR3 length: 14 residues. The CDR3 sequence is CSVALRLSGDTQYF. The CDR3 coding sequence is TGCAGCGTTGCCCTCCGACTATCGGGGGATACGCAGTATTTT.

The chain joins TRBV7-9 to TRBJ2-2; perhaps D is TRBD1 or TRBD2 (6 bases each). V lost 5 bases to trimming and J lost 3 bases, with 13 bases between them. The germline CDR1 and CDR2 sequences are SEHNR and FQNEAQ (reference sequence). The CDR3 totals 15 residues. CDR3 DNA sequence: TGTGCCAGCAGCACGGGGGCAGGGTACACCGGGGAGCTGTTTTTT. Encoded protein: CASSTGAGYTGELFF.

In its sample, this clone was seen a few times. V and J are TRBV18 and TRBJ2-7; 7 positions match TRBD2. This CDR3 has 13 residues. The germline gives CDR1 KGHSH, CDR2 LQKENI. With 8 bases clipped from V and 4 bases from J, the junction kept 8 bases outside the gene matches. CDR3 residues: CASKSGTPYEQYF. Here the CDR3 DNA reads TGTGCCAGCAAAAGCGGGACCCCATACGAGCAGTACTTC. The full variable domain, with the rest looked up from reference TRBV18 and TRBJ2-7, is NAGVMQNPRHLVRRRGQEARLRCSPMKGHSHVYWYRQLPEEGLKFMVYLQKENIIDESGMPKERFSAEFPKEGPSILRIQQVVRGDSAAYFCASKSGTPYEQYFGPGTRLTVT.

The CDR3 region is CASSTTGGTEKLFF. CDR3 nucleotides: TGTGCCAGTAGCACAACGGGGGGAACTGAAAAACTGTTTTTT. The chain combines TRBV19 with TRBJ1-4; D perhaps matches TRBD1 (5 bases). Per germline, CDR1 LNHDA and CDR2 SQIVND (reference sequence). This CDR3 spans 14 amino acids. Trimming cost V 6 bases and J 7 bases, with 15 bases left between them.

The CDR3 reads CASSLVGTGGADTQYF. CDR3 bases: TGTGCCAGCAGCTTAGTGGGGACAGGGGGCGCAGATACGCAGTATTTT. The chain uses TRBV7-2 and TRBJ2-3; 12 bases fit TRBD1. Germline V gene data show CDR1 as SGHTA and CDR2 as FQGNSA. V gave up 1 base and J gave up 4 bases; unmatched junction bases: 3. This CDR3 region has 16 residues.

The V and J genes are TRBV5-4 and TRBJ2-1; 9 nucleotides agree with TRBD2. This CDR3 contains 14 residues. Trimming cost V 2 bases and J 7 bases; bases outside gene matches: 4. Germline V gives CDR1 SGHNT, CDR2 YYREEE (reference sequence). The CDR3 nucleotides are TGTGCCAGCAGCTTAGGCGGGGGGGCGAATGAGCAGTTCTTC. This gives the protein CASSLGGGANEQFF.

The J gene is TRBJ2-7, the V gene TRBV7-9; D gene ambiguous. The CDR3 contains 13 residues. V shed 4 bases and J shed 1 base, with 8 bases lying between them. Germline-derived CDR1 and CDR2 are SEHNR and FQNEAQ (reference sequence). As DNA, the CDR3 is TGTGCCAGCAGCTGGCCGTCTTCCTACGAGCAGTACTTC. It translates to CASSWPSSYEQYF. Together with reference TRBV7-9 and TRBJ2-7, the CDR3 gives the full variable domain: DTGVSQNPRHKITKRGQNVTFRCDPISEHNRLYWYRQTLGQGPEFLTYFQNEAQLEKSRLLSDRFSAERPKGSFSTLEIQRTEQGDSAMYLCASSWPSSYEQYFGPGTRLTVT.

The chain is built from TRBV9 and TRBJ1-1; D call uncertain. Per germline, CDR1 SGDLS and CDR2 YYNGEE. The V end lost 2 bases, the J end lost 1 base, and 15 bases lay between the germline ends. CDR3 length: 16 amino acids. This CDR3 reads CASSVSGRVGNTEAFF. The CDR3 DNA reads as TGTGCCAGCAGCGTTTCGGGCCGGGTGGGGAACACTGAAGCTTTCTTT.

The genes are TRBV7-9 and TRBJ1-5; 9 bases fit TRBD1. CDR3 size: 17 residues. V was clipped by 0 bases and J by 3 bases; unmatched bases: 6. Germline V gives CDR1 SEHNR, CDR2 FQNEAQ (reference sequence). The CDR3 spells CASSLARGQGFNQPQHF. CDR3 DNA sequence: TGTGCCAGCAGCTTAGCGAGGGGACAGGGCTTCAATCAGCCCCAGCATTTT. The whole variable domain, remainder taken from reference TRBV7-9 and TRBJ1-5, is DTGVSQNPRHKITKRGQNVTFRCDPISEHNRLYWYRQTLGQGPEFLTYFQNEAQLEKSRLLSDRFSAERPKGSFSTLEIQRTEQGDSAMYLCASSLARGQGFNQPQHFGDGTRLSIL.

The chain links TRBV20-1 to TRBJ1-4; no definite D call. Germline loops: CDR1 DFQATT, CDR2 SNEGSKA (reference sequence). This CDR3 comprises 13 residues. V lost 3 bases and J 5 bases, leaving 10 bases between the germline ends. For the CDR3, the DNA is TGCAGTGCTAGTGACGGGGAAAATGAAAAACTGTTTTTT. Amino acid sequence: CSASDGENEKLFF.

This clone was seen only a few times. The chain combines TRBV20-1 with TRBJ2-2; 7 bases map to TRBD2. The CDR3 extends over 12 amino acids. Germline-derived CDR1 and CDR2 are DFQATT and SNEGSKA (reference sequence). Trimming cost V 3 bases and J 6 bases; bases outside gene matches: 1. This CDR3 reads CSASGGAGELFF. The CDR3 bases are TGCAGTGCTAGTGGGGGGGCCGGGGAGCTGTTTTTT.

The count of this clone is one. This sequence joins TRBV7-9 and TRBJ2-3; TRBD1 matches 7 bases. Trimming cost V 5 bases and J 4 bases; bases outside gene matches: 12. Germline assignment: CDR1 SEHNR and CDR2 FQNEAQ (reference sequence). CDR3 length: 16 residues. CDR3 residues: CASSHPLKGTADTQYF. Here the CDR3 DNA reads TGTGCCAGCAGCCACCCGTTAAAGGGGACAGCAGATACGCAGTATTTT.

V usage is TRBV7-6 and J usage is TRBJ2-7, with 9 positions matching TRBD2. There are 16 residues in the CDR3. Germline trimming cut 5 bases from V and 0 bases from J; bases unmatched to any gene: 8. Germline V CDR1 and CDR2: SGHVS, FNYEAQ. The CDR3 DNA is TGTGCCAGCAGCGCTAGGGGGACTAGCAACTCCTACGAGCAGTACTTC. Its translation is CASSARGTSNSYEQYF.

The rearrangement uses TRBV28 and TRBJ1-2, with 9 bases identical to TRBD1. Germline CDR1 reads MDHEN; CDR2 reads SYDVKM. The CDR3 spans 15 residues. The junction had 8 bases not matched to a gene; V was cut back by 5 bases and J by 4 bases. CDR3 nucleotide sequence: TGTGCCAGCAGTCGAGGGACAGGGCCCACCTATGGCTACACCTTC. It codes for CASSRGTGPTYGYTF.

This chain connects TRBV2 to TRBJ1-6; D not resolved. The CDR3 runs 13 residues. V was shortened by 4 bases and J by 10 bases, with 11 bases between the two germline ends. CDR1 is SNHLY and CDR2 is FYNNEI in the germline V gene. In DNA, the CDR3 is TGTGCCAGCAGTGGGGAGGGAAACTCACCCCTCCACTTT. It translates to CASSGEGNSPLHF. Variable domain in full (rest from reference TRBV2 and TRBJ1-6): EPEVTQTPSHQVTQMGQEVILRCVPISNHLYFYWYRQILGQKVEFLVSFYNNEISEKSEIFDDQFSVERPDGSNFTLKIRSTKLEDSAMYFCASSGEGNSPLHFGNGTRLTVT.

The chain carries TRBV29-1 and TRBJ2-7; no reliable D call. With 7 bases removed from V and 3 bases from J, the gap between germline ends came to 7 bases. Germline V gives CDR1 SQVTM, CDR2 ANQGSEA. The CDR3 loop spans 10 amino acids. CDR3 protein: CSAVHYEQYF. The CDR3 nucleotides are TGCAGCGCGGTACACTACGAGCAGTACTTC.

V is TRBV19 and J is TRBJ1-5; maybe TRBD1 (5 bases). CDR1 and CDR2 from the germline V gene are LNHDA and SQIVND (reference sequence). V was clipped by 8 bases and J by 6 bases, with 29 bases between them. This CDR3 is 18 amino acids long. CDR3 in amino acids: CASGLNVWGRQRRQPQHF. DNA of the CDR3: TGTGCCAGTGGGCTGAATGTCTGGGGACGGCAAAGACGTCAGCCCCAGCATTTT.

The chain recombines TRBV6-5 with TRBJ1-5; possibly TRBD1 for D (5 bases). The CDR3 runs to 15 residues. The germline gives CDR1 MNHEY, CDR2 SVGAGI. Trimming cost V 5 bases and J 0 bases, with 11 bases left between them. CDR3 protein: CASSRTGGSNQPQHF. In DNA form, the CDR3 reads TGTGCCAGCAGTAGGACGGGGGGTAGCAATCAGCCCCAGCATTTT.